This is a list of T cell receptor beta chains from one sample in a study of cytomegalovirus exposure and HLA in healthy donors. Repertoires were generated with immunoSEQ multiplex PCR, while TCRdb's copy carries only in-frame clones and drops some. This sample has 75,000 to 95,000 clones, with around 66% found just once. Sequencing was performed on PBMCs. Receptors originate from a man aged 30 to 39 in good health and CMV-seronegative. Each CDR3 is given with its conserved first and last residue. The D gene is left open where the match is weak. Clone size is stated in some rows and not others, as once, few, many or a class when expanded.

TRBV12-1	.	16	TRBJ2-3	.	CASSSLAGASSDTQYF	TGTGCCAGCAGCTCCCTAGCGGGAGCTAGTTCAGATACGCAGTATTTT
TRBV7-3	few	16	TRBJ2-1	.	CASSPTGTSQRGEQFF	TGTGCCAGCAGCCCCACCGGGACTTCCCAGAGGGGTGAGCAGTTCTTC
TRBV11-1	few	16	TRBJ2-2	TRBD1	CASSSRDRGGRGELFF	TGTGCCAGCAGCTCCCGGGACAGGGGAGGACGAGGGGAGCTGTTTTTT
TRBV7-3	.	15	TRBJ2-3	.	CASSSSGTGGDTQYF	TGTGCCAGCAGCTCCTCCGGGACGGGGGGCGATACGCAGTATTTT
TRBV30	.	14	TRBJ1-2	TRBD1	CAWSLGQGDYGYTF	TGTGCCTGGAGTCTAGGACAGGGTGACTATGGCTACACCTTC
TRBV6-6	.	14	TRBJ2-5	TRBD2	CASSPGTTQETQYF	TGTGCCAGCAGCCCCGGGACTACCCAAGAGACCCAGTACTTC
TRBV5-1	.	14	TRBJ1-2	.	CASSLGYRSGGYTF	TGCGCCAGCAGCCTGGGATACCGCTCGGGTGGCTACACCTTC
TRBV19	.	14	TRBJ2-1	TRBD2	CASSLAGGYNEQFF	TGTGCCAGTTCTCTAGCGGGGGGGTACAATGAGCAGTTCTTC
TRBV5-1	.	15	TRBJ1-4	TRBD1	CASSNRGTTNEKLFF	TGCGCCAGCAGCAACAGGGGGACGACTAATGAAAAACTGTTTTTT
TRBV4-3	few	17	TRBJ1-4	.	CASSQAPGVVTGEKLFF	TGCGCCAGCAGCCAAGCCCCTGGAGTGGTCACGGGAGAAAAACTGTTTTTT
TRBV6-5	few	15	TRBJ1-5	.	CASSYLAGGNQPQHF	TGTGCCAGCAGTTATCTCGCAGGGGGCAATCAGCCCCAGCATTTT
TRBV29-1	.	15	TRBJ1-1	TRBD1	CSVTDRGLWSTEAFF	TGCAGCGTTACGGACAGGGGGCTATGGAGCACTGAAGCTTTCTTT
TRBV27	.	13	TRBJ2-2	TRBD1	CASRTGGVGELFF	TGTGCCAGCAGGACAGGGGGCGTCGGGGAGCTGTTTTTT
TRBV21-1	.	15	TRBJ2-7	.	CASSLIQIPPYEQYF	TGTGCCAGCAGCCTTATACAAATCCCCCCCTACGAGCAGTACTTC